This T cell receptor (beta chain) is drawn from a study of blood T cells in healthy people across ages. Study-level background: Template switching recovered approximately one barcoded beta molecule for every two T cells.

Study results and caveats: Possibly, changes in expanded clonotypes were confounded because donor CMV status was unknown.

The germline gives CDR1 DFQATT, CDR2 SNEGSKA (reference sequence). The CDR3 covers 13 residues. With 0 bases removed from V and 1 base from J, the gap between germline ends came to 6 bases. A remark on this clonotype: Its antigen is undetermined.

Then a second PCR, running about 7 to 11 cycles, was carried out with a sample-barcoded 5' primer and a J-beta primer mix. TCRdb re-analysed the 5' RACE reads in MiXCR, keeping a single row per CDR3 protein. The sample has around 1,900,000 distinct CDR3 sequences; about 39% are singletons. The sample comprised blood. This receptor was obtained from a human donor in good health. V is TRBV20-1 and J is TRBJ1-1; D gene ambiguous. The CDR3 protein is CSARDVKNTEAFF. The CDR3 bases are TGCAGTGCTAGAGATGTCAAGAACACTGAAGCTTTCTTT.